Below, one TCR beta chain is given with its context. No cognate antigen has been identified for it. From each donor, an approximately 2.4 ml peripheral blood sample was drawn into PAXgene tubes and stored at -80 degrees C. Without any T cell sorting, total RNA was extracted from whole blood using the PAXgene blood miRNA kit on an automated QIAcube. Peripheral blood from monozygotic twin pairs, either concordant or discordant for inflammatory bowel disease, underwent deep TCRalpha and TCRbeta repertoire profiling that used unique molecular barcoding. Smoking habits were recorded for all twin pairs, with individuals classified as current, former or never smokers. These data come from a study of monozygotic twins with inflammatory bowel disease (dated by TCRdb to about 2019). About the full investigation: The full study comprised 28 monozygotic twin pairs: nine German pairs (four IBD-concordant, five IBD-discordant) and 19 IBD-discordant Danish pairs. The search for disease-associated traits relied mainly on comparing IBD patients with their genetically identical healthy co-twins within discordant pairs. Each individual had, on average, about 151 000 unique TCRalpha sequences and 181 000 unique TCRbeta sequences available for analysis.

The library was generated by 5' RACE. Preparation of each TCR library used approximately 3.5 ug of total RNA. For each sample, cDNA synthesis was carried out in eight separate reactions using SMARTScribe reverse transcriptase. During cDNA synthesis, template switching introduced unique molecular identifiers that contained a 6-nucleotide sample barcode. TCRalpha and TCRbeta cDNA was amplified in two nested PCRs of roughly 16 and 10 cycles, and bead purification was carried out after each PCR. Before amplification, cDNA was treated with uracil DNA-glycosylase and purified using the QIAquick PCR purification kit. The second PCR added Illumina TruSeq-compatible adapters along with sample-specific barcodes. Library quality and concentration were checked on TapeStation and Qubit, and libraries were pooled at approximately 5 ng each. Sequencing of the pooled libraries was done on an Illumina HiSeq2500 single-index Rapid Run using custom sequencing primers and 2 x 100 bp reads. On the authors' methods: PCR and sequencing errors were corrected by UMI-based consensus assembly using MiGEC version 1.2.6. V(D)J alignment, clonotype assembly and CDR3 extraction were performed with MiXCR version 2.1.1. To normalise gene usage, clonotype sharing and MAIT/NKT TCR abundance, the analysis used the top 1000, 10 000 and 20 000 clonotypes per sample. After downsampling to 27 000 UMIs, diversity was calculated as the inverse Simpson index using the vegan R package. Paired Mann-Whitney U tests were applied to discordant twin pairs, with Benjamini-Hochberg correction for multiple testing. Each entry corresponds to one CDR3 protein sequence from reads that TCRdb reprocessed, and DNA is not given. None of the V and J calls come from the authors' own analysis; TCRdb made them. The table for this sample records a few hundred thousand distinct CDR3 sequences. The top ten clonotypes cover approximately 1.6% of the sample.

Spanning cysteine to phenylalanine, the CDR3 consists of 13 amino acids. There is no recorded DNA. The research as a whole found: The results gave no support for a single strong signal or clonotype linked to IBD. Different T cell subtypes could not be distinguished in the analysis. Compared with healthy twins, IBD patients had fewer clonotypes in common with other individuals, a difference most pronounced in patients showing signs of disease activity. Repertoire similarity did not differ between concordant and discordant twins, possibly due to limited statistical power. Because patients were on differing immunosuppressive treatments, the repertoires may have picked up extra background noise and inter-individual variability. TCRbeta repertoire diversity, by inverse Simpson index, was decreased in IBD patients compared with their healthy co-twins.

The receptor comes from a human donor with ulcerative colitis or Crohn's disease, or a healthy co-twin of an affected twin (not recorded which). What was sequenced was blood. The chain employs TRBV12-3 or TRBV12-4 and TRBJ1-1. The CDR3 region: CASSDLVGTEAFF.